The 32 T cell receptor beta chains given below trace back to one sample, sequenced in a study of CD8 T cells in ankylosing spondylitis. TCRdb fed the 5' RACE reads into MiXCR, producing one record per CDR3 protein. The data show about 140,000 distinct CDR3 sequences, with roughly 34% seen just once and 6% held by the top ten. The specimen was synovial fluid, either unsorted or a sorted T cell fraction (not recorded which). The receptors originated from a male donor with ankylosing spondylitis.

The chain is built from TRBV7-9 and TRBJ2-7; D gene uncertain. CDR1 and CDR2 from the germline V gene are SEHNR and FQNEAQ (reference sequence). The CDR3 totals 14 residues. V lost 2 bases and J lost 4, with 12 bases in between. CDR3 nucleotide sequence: TGTGCCAGCAGCTTATGGCCCTCTATGTACGAGCAGTACTTC. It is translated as CASSLWPSMYEQYF.

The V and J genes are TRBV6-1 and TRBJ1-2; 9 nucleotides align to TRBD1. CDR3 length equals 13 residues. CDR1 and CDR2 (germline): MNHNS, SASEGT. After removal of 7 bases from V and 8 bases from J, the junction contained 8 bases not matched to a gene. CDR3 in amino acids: CASTRGQGLGYTF. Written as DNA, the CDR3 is TGTGCCAGCACTCGGGGACAGGGTTTGGGCTACACCTTC.

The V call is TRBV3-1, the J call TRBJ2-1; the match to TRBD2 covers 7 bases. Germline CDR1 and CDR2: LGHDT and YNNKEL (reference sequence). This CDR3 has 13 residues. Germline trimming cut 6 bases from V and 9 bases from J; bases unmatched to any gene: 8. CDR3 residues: CASSGLVVGEQFF. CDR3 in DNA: TGTGCCAGCAGTGGACTAGTCGTCGGTGAGCAGTTCTTC.

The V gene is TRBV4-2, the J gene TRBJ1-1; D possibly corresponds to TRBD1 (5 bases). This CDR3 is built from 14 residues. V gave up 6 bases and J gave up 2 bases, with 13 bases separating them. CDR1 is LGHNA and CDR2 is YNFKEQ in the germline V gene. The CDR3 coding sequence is TGTGCCAGCAGTCGATTTGGGACCAACACTGAAGCTTTCTTT. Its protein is CASSRFGTNTEAFF.

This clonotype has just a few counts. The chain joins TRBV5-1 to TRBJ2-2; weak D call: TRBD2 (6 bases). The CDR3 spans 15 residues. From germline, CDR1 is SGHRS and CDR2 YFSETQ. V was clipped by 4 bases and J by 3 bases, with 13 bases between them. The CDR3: CASSPTGDDTGELFF. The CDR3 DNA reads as TGCGCCAGCAGCCCTACGGGGGATGACACCGGGGAGCTGTTTTTT.

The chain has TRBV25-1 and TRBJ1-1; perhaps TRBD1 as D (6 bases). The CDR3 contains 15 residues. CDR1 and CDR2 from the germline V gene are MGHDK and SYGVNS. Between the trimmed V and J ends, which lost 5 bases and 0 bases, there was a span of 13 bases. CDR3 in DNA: TGTGCCAGCAGTCCCCTGGGGGGCATGAACACTGAAGCTTTCTTT. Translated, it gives CASSPLGGMNTEAFF.

This CDR3 is CASRPQGGGNQPQHF. The CDR3 bases are TGTGCCAGCAGACCACAGGGGGGGGGCAATCAGCCCCAGCATTTT. This chain joins TRBV2 and TRBJ1-5, with 8 bases fitting TRBD1. With V trimmed by 6 bases and J by 2 bases, 6 bases remained unmatched. The CDR3 runs to 15 residues. Germline loops: CDR1 SNHLY, CDR2 FYNNEI.

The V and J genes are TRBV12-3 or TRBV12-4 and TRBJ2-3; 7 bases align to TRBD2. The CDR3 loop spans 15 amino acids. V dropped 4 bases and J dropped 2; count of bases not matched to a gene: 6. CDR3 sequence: CASSSREGYTDTQYF. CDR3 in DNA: TGTGCCAGCAGTTCTAGGGAGGGGTACACAGATACGCAGTATTTT.

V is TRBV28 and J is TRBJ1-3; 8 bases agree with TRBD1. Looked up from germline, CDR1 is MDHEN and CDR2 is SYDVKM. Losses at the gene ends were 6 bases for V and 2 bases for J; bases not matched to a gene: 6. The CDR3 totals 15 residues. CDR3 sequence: CASSPRRGPGNTIYF. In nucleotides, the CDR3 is TGTGCCAGCAGCCCACGCAGGGGGCCTGGAAACACCATATATTTT. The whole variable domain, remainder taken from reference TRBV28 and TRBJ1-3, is DVKVTQSSRYLVKRTGEKVFLECVQDMDHENMFWYRQDPGLGLRLIYFSYDVKMKEKGDIPEGYSVSREKKERFSLILESASTNQTSMYLCASSPRRGPGNTIYFGEGSWLTVV.

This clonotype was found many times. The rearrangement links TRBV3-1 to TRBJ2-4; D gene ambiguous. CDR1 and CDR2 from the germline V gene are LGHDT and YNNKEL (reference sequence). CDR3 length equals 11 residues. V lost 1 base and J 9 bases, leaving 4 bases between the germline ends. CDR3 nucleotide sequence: TGTGCCAGCAGCCAAGCGGGCATTCAGTACTTC. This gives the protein CASSQAGIQYF.

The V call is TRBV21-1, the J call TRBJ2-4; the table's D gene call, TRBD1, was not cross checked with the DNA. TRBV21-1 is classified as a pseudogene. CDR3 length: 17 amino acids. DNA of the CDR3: TGTGCCAGCAGCAACCCCCGAGGGGTCCTAGCCAAAAACATTCAGTACTTC. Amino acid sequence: CASSNPRGVLAKNIQYF.

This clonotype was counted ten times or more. CDR3 region: CASSIAPIQGYSNQPQHF. CDR3 DNA: TGTGCCAGTAGTATCGCCCCCATTCAGGGGTATAGCAATCAGCCCCAGCATTTT. The V gene is TRBV19, the J gene TRBJ1-5, with D possibly matching TRBD1 (6 bases). Deletions cut 3 bases from V and 0 bases from J, with 18 bases between. The germline V gene has CDR1 LNHDA and CDR2 SQIVND (reference sequence). The CDR3 has 18 residues.

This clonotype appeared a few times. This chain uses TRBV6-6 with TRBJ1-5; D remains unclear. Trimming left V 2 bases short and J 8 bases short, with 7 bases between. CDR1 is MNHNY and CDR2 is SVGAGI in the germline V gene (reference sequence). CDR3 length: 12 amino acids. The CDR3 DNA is TGTGCCAGCAGTTACATTACTGAGCCCCAGCATTTT. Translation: CASSYITEPQHF.

The DNA for the CDR3 is TGTGCCAGCAGTATCCGGGACAGGGGGACAGATACGCAGTATTTT. Its translation is CASSIRDRGTDTQYF. The V gene is TRBV2, the J gene TRBJ2-3, with TRBD1 matching over 11 bases. Germline-derived CDR1 and CDR2 are SNHLY and FYNNEI. The CDR3 totals 15 residues. Unmatched junction bases numbered 4, after V lost 5 bases and J lost 3 bases.

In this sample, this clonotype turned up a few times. The CDR3 region is CSALRAYEQYF. In DNA form, the CDR3 reads TGCAGCGCGCTCCGGGCCTACGAGCAGTACTTC. The gene calls are TRBV29-1 and TRBJ2-7; D gene unclear. The CDR3 totals 11 residues. Trimming shortened V by 7 bases and J by 2 bases, and 9 bases separated the two germline ends. Per germline, CDR1 SQVTM and CDR2 ANQGSEA.

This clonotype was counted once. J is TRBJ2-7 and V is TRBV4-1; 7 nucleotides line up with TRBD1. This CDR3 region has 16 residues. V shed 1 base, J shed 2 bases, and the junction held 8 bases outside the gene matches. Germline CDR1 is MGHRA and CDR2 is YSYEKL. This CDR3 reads CASSQVLRQGPYEQYF. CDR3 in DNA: TGCGCCAGCAGCCAAGTTCTACGACAGGGACCCTACGAGCAGTACTTC.

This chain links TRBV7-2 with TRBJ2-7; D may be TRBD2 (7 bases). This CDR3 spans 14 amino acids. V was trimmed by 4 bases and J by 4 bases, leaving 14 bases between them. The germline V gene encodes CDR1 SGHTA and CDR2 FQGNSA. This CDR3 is CASSSQGGGYEQYF. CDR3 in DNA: TGTGCCAGCAGCTCACAGGGAGGGGGGTACGAGCAGTACTTC.

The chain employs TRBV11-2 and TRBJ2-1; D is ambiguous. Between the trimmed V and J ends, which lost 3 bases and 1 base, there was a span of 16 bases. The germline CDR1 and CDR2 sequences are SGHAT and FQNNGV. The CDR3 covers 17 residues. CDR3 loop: CASSLIGRTLSYNEQFF. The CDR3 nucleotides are TGTGCCAGCAGCTTGATCGGCAGGACCCTTTCCTACAATGAGCAGTTCTTC.

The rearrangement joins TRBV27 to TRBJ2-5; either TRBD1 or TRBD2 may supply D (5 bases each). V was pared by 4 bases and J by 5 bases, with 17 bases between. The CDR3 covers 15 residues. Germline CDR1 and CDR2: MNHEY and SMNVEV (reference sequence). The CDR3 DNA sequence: TGTGCCAGCAGTTCCCGCCGCGCCTGGGGGGAGACCCAGTACTTC. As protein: CASSSRRAWGETQYF.

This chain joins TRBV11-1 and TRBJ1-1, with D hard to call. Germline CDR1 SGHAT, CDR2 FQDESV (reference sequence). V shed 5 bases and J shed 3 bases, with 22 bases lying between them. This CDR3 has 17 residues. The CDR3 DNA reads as TGTGCCAGCAGCCCACGGAGAGGTTACTCCGGAGACACTGAAGCTTTCTTT. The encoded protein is CASSPRRGYSGDTEAFF.

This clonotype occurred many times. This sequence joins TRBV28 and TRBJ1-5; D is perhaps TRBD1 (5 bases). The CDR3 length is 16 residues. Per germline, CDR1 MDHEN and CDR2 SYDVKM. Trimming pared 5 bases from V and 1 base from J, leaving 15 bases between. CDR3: CASSPLFWGSNQPQHF. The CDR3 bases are TGTGCCAGCAGTCCCCTTTTCTGGGGGAGCAATCAGCCCCAGCATTTT.

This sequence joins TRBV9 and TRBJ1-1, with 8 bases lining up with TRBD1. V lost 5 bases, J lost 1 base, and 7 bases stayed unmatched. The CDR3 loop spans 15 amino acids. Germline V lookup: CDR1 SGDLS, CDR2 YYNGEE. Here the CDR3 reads CASRSVGQGNTEAFF. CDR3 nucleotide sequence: TGTGCCAGCAGGTCCGTCGGACAGGGGAACACTGAAGCTTTCTTT.

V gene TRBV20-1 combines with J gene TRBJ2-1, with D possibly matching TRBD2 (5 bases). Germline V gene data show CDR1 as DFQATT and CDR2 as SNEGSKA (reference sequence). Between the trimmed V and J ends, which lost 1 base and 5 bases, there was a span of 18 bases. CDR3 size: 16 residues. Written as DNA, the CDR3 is TGCAGTGCTAGAGTTCCCCGGGCGATAGCGCACAATGAGCAGTTCTTC. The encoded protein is CSARVPRAIAHNEQFF.

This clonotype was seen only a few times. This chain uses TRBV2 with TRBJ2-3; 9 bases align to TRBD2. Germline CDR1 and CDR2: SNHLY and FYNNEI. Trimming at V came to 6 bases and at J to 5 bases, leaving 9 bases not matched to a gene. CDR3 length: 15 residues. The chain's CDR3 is CASRISGGPGDTQYF. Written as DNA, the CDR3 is TGTGCCAGCAGGATTAGCGGGGGACCAGGAGATACGCAGTATTTT.

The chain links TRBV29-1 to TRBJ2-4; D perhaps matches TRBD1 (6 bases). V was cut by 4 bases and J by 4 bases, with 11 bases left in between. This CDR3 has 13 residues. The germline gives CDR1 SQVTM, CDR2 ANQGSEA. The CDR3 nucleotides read TGCAGCGTTGTACCCCAGGGGAAAAACATTCAGTACTTC. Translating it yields CSVVPQGKNIQYF.

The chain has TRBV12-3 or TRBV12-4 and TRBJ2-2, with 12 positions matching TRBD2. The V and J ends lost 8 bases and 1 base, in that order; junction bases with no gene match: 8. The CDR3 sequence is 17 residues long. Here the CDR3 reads CASRKLAGGENTGELFF. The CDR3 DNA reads TGTGCCAGCCGAAAACTAGCGGGGGGCGAGAACACCGGGGAGCTGTTTTTT.

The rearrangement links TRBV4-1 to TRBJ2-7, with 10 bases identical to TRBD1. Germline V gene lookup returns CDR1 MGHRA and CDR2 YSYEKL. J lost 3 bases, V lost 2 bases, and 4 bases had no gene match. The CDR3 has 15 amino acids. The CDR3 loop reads CASSQTGTGDYEQYF. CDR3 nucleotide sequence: TGCGCCAGCAGCCAAACCGGGACAGGGGACTACGAGCAGTACTTC.

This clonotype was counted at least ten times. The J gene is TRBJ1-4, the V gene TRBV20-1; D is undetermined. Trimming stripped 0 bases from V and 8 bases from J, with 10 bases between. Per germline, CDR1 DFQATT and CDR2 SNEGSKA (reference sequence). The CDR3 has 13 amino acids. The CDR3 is CSARESGSEKLFF. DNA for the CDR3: TGCAGTGCTAGAGAATCGGGATCAGAAAAACTGTTTTTT.

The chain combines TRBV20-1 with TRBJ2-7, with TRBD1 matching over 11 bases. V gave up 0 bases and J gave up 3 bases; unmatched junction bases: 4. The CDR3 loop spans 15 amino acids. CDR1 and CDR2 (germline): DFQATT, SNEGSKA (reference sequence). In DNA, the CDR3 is TGCAGTGCTAGAGAGCACGGGACAGGGGGCTACGAGCAGTACTTC. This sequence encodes CSAREHGTGGYEQYF.

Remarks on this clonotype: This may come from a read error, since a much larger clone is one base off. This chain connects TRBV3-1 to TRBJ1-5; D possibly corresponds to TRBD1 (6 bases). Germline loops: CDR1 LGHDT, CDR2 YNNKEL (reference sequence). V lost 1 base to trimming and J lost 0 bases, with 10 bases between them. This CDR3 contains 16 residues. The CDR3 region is CASSQGGRGSNQPQHF. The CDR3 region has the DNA TGTGCCAGCAGCCAAGGGGGCAGGGGTAGCAATCAGCCCCAGCATTTT.

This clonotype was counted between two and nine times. As DNA, the CDR3 is TGTGCCAGCGGCGGCAGCCCTAGGGGGACCCAGTACTTC. Its translation is CASGGSPRGTQYF. The genes are TRBV2 and TRBJ2-5; tentative D call: TRBD1 (5 bases). The length of the CDR3 is 13 residues. V was pared by 8 bases and J by 7 bases, with 17 bases between. CDR1 and CDR2 from the germline V gene are SNHLY and FYNNEI.

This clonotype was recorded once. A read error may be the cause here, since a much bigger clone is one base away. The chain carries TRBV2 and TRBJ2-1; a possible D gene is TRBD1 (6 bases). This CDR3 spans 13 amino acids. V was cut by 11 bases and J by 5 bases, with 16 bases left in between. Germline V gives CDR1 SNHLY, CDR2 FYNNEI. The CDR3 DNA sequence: TGTGCCGGTTGCAGGGGTGGAAACAATGAGCAGTTCTTC. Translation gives CAGCRGGNNEQFF. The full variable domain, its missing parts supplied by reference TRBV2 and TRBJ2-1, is EPEVTQTPSHQVTQMGQEVILRCVPISNHLYFYWYRQILGQKVEFLVSFYNNEISEKSEIFDDQFSVERPDGSNFTLKIRSTKLEDSAMYFCAGCRGGNNEQFFGPGTRLTVL.